A single sample gave rise to the 21 T cell receptor beta chains below, sequenced in a study of CXCR3-negative and CXCR3-positive naive CD8 T cells. 5' RACE that incorporated UMI labels was used to prepare the TRB cDNA libraries. From its re-call of the 5' RACE reads, TCRdb lists each CDR3 protein once, without DNA. Its table lists 100,000 to 150,000 distinct CDR3 sequences. The specimen was naive CXCR3- CD8+ T cells from blood. Subset noted: CD45RO-CCR7+CD27+CD95- naive CD8+ T cells lacking CXCR3 (TNR3-). These receptors were taken from a human donor in good health. Some clones in this sample may be carry-over from other donors' samples.

The chain joins TRBV4-1 to TRBJ1-4; no DNA is available, so the TRBD1 call from TCRdb remains unchecked. Germline V CDR1 and CDR2: MGHRA, YSYEKL. CDR3 size: 17 residues. The CDR3 here is CASSQDGGRATNEKLFF.

The CDR3 is CASSWPGPTNEKLFF. J is TRBJ1-4 and V is TRBV28; TCRdb's D call, TRBD1, is unchecked because there is no DNA. The CDR3 loop spans 15 amino acids. Germline assignment: CDR1 MDHEN and CDR2 SYDVKM.

This rearrangement joins TRBV28 to TRBJ1-5; TCRdb's assignment of TRBD1 cannot be checked, as there is no DNA. Germline V gene sequence: CDR1 MDHEN, CDR2 SYDVKM. This CDR3 comprises 13 residues. CDR3 in amino acids: CASTIRGPQPQHF.

The chain recombines TRBV20-1 with TRBJ2-3; TCRdb outputs TRBD1, but without DNA this stays unchecked. Per germline, CDR1 DFQATT and CDR2 SNEGSKA (reference sequence). This CDR3 is built from 13 residues. The CDR3 loop reads CSADRTGADTQYF.

This chain connects TRBV6-5 to TRBJ1-2; TCRdb's D gene call, TRBD1, goes unchecked for lack of DNA. Looked up from germline, CDR1 is MNHEY and CDR2 is SVGAGI. The CDR3 is 15 residues long. The CDR3 reads CASRDRGSQVYGYTF.

V usage is TRBV3-1 and J usage is TRBJ2-7. CDR1 LGHDT and CDR2 YNNKEL come from the germline V gene (reference sequence). This CDR3 has 15 amino acids. CDR3 loop: CASSQDRRPTYEQYF.

J is TRBJ2-1 and V is TRBV6-2 or TRBV6-3; checking the TCRdb D call of TRBD1 is not possible without DNA. This CDR3 region has 18 residues. Germline CDR1 reads MNHEY; CDR2 reads SVGEGT. The CDR3 is CASSYNPLTAGSYNEQFF.

This chain links TRBV7-3 with TRBJ2-1; no DNA is available, so the TRBD1 call from TCRdb remains unchecked. The CDR3 length is 16 residues. Looked up from germline, CDR1 is SGHTA and CDR2 is FQGTGA. CDR3 amino acids: CASSFGGASSYNEQFF.

The chain couples TRBV7-3 to TRBJ2-7; the TRBD2 assignment by TCRdb is unverifiable without DNA. The CDR3 has 15 residues. Germline CDR1 is SGHTA and CDR2 is FQGTGA. The CDR3 spells CASSQSGGAPYEQYF.

CDR3: CATSRDSRGTEAFF. This chain connects TRBV15 to TRBJ1-1; TCRdb proposes TRBD1, but this gene call is untestable without DNA. Germline V gene lookup returns CDR1 LNHNV and CDR2 YYDKDF (reference sequence). CDR3 length equals 14 residues. The whole variable domain, remainder taken from reference TRBV15 and TRBJ1-1, is DAMVIQNPRYQVTQFGKPVTLSCSQTLNHNVMYWYQQKSSQAPKLLFHYYDKDFNNEADTPDNFQSRRPNTSFCFLDIRSPGLGDTAMYLCATSRDSRGTEAFFGQGTRLTVV.

This sequence joins TRBV20-1 and TRBJ2-2; the D gene TCRdb calls, TRBD2, cannot be checked with no DNA. The CDR3 consists of 16 residues. In germline, CDR1 is DFQATT, CDR2 SNEGSKA (reference sequence). The CDR3 reads CSATGASGGAPGELFF.

This chain connects TRBV3-1 to TRBJ1-1. This CDR3 comprises 15 residues. CDR1 is LGHDT, CDR2 YNNKEL, per germline (reference sequence). Here the CDR3 reads CASSQDWARQDQAFF. The whole variable domain, filled in from reference TRBV3-1 and TRBJ1-1, reads DTAVSQTPKYLVTQMGNDKSIKCEQNLGHDTMYWYKQDSKKFLKIMFSYNNKELIINETVPNRFSPKSPDKAHLNLHINSLELGDSAVYFCASSQDWARQDQAFFGQGTRLTVV.

The chain recombines TRBV12-3 or TRBV12-4 with TRBJ2-7. The CDR3 consists of 14 residues. CDR3 sequence reads: CASSLNLADYEQYF.

The rearrangement links TRBV6-2 or TRBV6-3 to TRBJ1-5; checking the TCRdb D call of TRBD1 is not possible without DNA. Germline CDR1 MNHEY, CDR2 SVGEGT. The CDR3 is 15 amino acids. CDR3 sequence: CASSYSLTGHQPQHF.

The chain links TRBV7-3 to TRBJ1-2; TCRdb's D call, TRBD1, is unchecked because there is no DNA. The length of the CDR3 is 15 residues. Germline assignment: CDR1 SGHTA and CDR2 FQGTGA. This CDR3 reads CASSSTGTGTHGYTF.

This chain uses TRBV4-3 with TRBJ2-1; checking the TCRdb D call of TRBD2 is not possible without DNA. The CDR3 loop spans 17 amino acids. Germline values: CDR1 LGHNA, CDR2 YSLEER. CDR3 sequence reads: CASSQLGASGSYNEQFF.

V gene TRBV19 combines with J gene TRBJ1-2; TCRdb calls TRBD1, which cannot be checked without DNA. CDR3 length: 15 residues. Germline V CDR1 and CDR2: LNHDA, SQIVND (reference sequence). CDR3 in amino acids: CASSTSGTGIHGYTF.

V usage is TRBV5-1 and J usage is TRBJ1-1. Germline lookup yields CDR1 SGHRS and CDR2 YFSETQ. This CDR3 is built from 13 residues. The CDR3 reads CASSLVQGPEAFF.

The chain uses TRBV24-1 and TRBJ1-5. CDR1 KGHDR and CDR2 SFDVKD come from the germline V gene. This CDR3 region has 15 residues. This CDR3 is CATSDDTMAGQPQHF.

The rearrangement joins TRBV5-1 to TRBJ2-7; TCRdb outputs TRBD2, but without DNA this stays unchecked. This CDR3 is built from 14 residues. Per the germline V gene, CDR1 is SGHRS and CDR2 is YFSETQ. The chain's CDR3 is CASSLEGLNYEQYF.

The CDR3: CASSFGGRTAKNIQYF. This chain joins TRBV11-2 and TRBJ2-4; TCRdb proposes TRBD2, but this gene call is untestable without DNA. CDR3 length equals 16 residues. Germline V gives CDR1 SGHAT, CDR2 FQNNGV.